Listed below are T cell receptor beta chains from one sample, sequenced in a study of beta chain features in type 1 diabetes. TCRdb's table, derived via immunoSEQ multiplex PCR, lists solely in-frame clones and lacks some. The sample has about 410,000 clones, roughly 14% seen once. The material sequenced was naive CD4+ T cells from blood. These receptor sequences come from a man aged 30 to 45 in good health. Both conserved end residues are part of each CDR3. Fields, in order: D gene, clone size, J gene, V gene, CDR3 protein, CDR3 DNA. The D gene is left open where the match is weak. Not every row has a clone size; where given, it reads once, few, many or a size class.

TRBD2,.,TRBJ2-1,TRBV9,CASSVVGTSGRLNEQFF,TGTGCCAGCAGCGTAGTGGGGACTAGCGGGAGACTCAATGAGCAGTTCTTC
.,.,TRBJ1-4,TRBV18,CASSPMDGKLFF,TGTGCCAGCTCACCAATGGACGGAAAACTGTTTTTT
TRBD2,.,TRBJ2-1,TRBV27,CASSQTSGAYNEQFF,TGTGCCAGCAGTCAGACTAGCGGCGCCTACAATGAGCAGTTCTTC
.,few,TRBJ2-3,TRBV4-2,CAATGGKSTDTQYF,TGTGCCGCCACCGGCGGAAAAAGCACAGATACGCAGTATTTT
.,few,TRBJ2-3,TRBV2,CASTLLRTGTDTQYF,TGTGCCAGCACCCTACTGAGGACAGGCACAGATACGCAGTATTTT
.,few,TRBJ2-3,TRBV11-2,CASSSGRSTDTQYF,TGTGCCAGCAGCTCTGGCAGGAGCACAGATACGCAGTATTTT
.,few,TRBJ2-3,TRBV9,CASSLGQRTDTQYF,TGTGCCAGCAGTCTCGGGCAGCGCACAGATACGCAGTATTTT
.,once,TRBJ2-7,TRBV2,CASSEFRGEQYF,TGTGCCAGCAGTGAATTCCGGGGCGAGCAGTACTTC
.,.,TRBJ2-3,TRBV19,CASSIGQINADTQYF,TGTGCCAGTAGTATAGGACAGATCAACGCAGATACGCAGTATTTT
TRBD2,few,TRBJ2-3,TRBV7-2,CASSLPGGTDTQYF,TGTGCCAGCAGCTTGCCGGGGGGAACAGATACGCAGTATTTT
TRBD2,.,TRBJ2-1,TRBV9,CASSRTSGSSYNEQFF,TGTGCCAGCAGCCGGACTAGCGGGAGTTCCTACAATGAGCAGTTCTTC